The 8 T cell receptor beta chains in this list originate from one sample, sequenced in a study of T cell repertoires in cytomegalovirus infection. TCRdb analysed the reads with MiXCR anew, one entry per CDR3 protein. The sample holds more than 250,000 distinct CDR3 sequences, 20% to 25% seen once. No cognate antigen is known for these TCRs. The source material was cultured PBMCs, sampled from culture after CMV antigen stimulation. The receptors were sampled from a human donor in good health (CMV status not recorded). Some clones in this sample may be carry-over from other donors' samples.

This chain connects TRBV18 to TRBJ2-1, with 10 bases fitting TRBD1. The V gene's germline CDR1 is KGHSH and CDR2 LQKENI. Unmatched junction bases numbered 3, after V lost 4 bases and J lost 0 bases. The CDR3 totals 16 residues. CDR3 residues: CASSRTGGSSYNEQFF. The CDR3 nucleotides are TGTGCCAGCTCACGGACAGGGGGGAGCTCCTACAATGAGCAGTTCTTC.

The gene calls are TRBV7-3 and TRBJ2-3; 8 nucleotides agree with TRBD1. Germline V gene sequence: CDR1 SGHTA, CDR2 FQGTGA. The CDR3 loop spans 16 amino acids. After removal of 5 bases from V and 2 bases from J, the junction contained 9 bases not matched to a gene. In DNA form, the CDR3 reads TGTGCCAGCAGCCCAGGGACAGGAGCCCCCACAGATACGCAGTATTTT. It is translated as CASSPGTGAPTDTQYF.

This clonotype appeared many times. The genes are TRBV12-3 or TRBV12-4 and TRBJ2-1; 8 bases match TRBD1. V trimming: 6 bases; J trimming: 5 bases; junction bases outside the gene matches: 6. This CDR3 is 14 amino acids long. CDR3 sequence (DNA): TGTGCCAGCAGCCCCCGGACAGGGAACAATGAGCAGTTCTTC. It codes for CASSPRTGNNEQFF.

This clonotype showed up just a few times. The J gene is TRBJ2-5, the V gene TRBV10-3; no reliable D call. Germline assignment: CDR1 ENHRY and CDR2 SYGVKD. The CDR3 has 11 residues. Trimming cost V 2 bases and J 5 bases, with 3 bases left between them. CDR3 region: CAISEKETQYF. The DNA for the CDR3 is TGTGCCATCAGTGAGAAGGAGACCCAGTACTTC.

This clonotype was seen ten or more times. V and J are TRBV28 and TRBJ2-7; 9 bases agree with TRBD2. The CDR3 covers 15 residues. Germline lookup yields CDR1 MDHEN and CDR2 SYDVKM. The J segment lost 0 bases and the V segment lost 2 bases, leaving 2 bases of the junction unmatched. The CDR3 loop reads CASSLSGRFSYEQYF. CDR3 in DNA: TGTGCCAGCAGTTTAAGCGGGAGGTTCTCCTACGAGCAGTACTTC. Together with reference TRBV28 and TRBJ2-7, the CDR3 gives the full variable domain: DVKVTQSSRYLVKRTGEKVFLECVQDMDHENMFWYRQDPGLGLRLIYFSYDVKMKEKGDIPEGYSVSREKKERFSLILESASTNQTSMYLCASSLSGRFSYEQYFGPGTRLTVT.

CDR3 sequence reads: CASSNYLERESLNEQFF. The CDR3 DNA follows: TGTGCCAGCAGTAACTACCTAGAGCGGGAGAGCCTAAATGAGCAGTTCTTC. The chain links TRBV5-5 to TRBJ2-1; 8 bases are a match to TRBD2. The germline CDR1 and CDR2 sequences are SGHKS and YYEKEE (reference sequence). This CDR3 has 17 amino acids. V gave up 5 bases and J gave up 7 bases; unmatched junction bases: 17.

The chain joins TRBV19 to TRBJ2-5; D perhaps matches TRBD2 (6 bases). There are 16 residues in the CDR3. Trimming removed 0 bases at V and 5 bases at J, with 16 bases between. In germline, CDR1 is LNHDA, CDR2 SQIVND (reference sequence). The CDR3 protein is CASSIEAGPTWETQYF. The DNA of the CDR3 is TGTGCCAGTAGTATAGAGGCGGGACCCACTTGGGAGACCCAGTACTTC.

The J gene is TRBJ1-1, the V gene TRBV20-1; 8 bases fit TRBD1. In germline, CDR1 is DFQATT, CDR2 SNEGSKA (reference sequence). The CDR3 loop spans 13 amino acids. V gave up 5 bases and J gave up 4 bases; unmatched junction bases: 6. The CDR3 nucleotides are TGCAGTGCTGCTCGACAGGGGACCACTGAAGCTTTCTTT. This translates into CSAARQGTTEAFF.